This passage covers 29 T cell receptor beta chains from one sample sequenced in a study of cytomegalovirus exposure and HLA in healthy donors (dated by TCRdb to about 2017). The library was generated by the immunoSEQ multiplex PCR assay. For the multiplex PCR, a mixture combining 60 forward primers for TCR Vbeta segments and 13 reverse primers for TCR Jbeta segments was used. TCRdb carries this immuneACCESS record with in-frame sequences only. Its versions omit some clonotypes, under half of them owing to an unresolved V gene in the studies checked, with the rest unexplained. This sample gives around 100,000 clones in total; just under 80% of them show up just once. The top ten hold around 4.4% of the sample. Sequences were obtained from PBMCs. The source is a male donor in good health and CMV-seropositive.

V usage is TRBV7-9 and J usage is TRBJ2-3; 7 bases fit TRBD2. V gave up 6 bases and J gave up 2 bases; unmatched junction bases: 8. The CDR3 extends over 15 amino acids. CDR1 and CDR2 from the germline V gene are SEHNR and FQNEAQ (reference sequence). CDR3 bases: TGTGCCAGCAGGAAATCTAGCGGTTACACAGATACGCAGTATTTT. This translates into CASRKSSGYTDTQYF. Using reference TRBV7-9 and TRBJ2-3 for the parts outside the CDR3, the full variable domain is DTGVSQNPRHKITKRGQNVTFRCDPISEHNRLYWYRQTLGQGPEFLTYFQNEAQLEKSRLLSDRFSAERPKGSFSTLEIQRTEQGDSAMYLCASRKSSGYTDTQYFGPGTRLTVL.

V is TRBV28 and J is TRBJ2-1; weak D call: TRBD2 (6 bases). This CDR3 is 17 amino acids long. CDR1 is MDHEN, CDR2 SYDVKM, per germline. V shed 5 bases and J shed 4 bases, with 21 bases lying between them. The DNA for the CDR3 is TGTGCCAGCAGTCTCATCGGGAGCGGGCCTCCTTACAATGAGCAGTTCTTC. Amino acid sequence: CASSLIGSGPPYNEQFF. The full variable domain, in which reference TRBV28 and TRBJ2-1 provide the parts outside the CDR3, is DVKVTQSSRYLVKRTGEKVFLECVQDMDHENMFWYRQDPGLGLRLIYFSYDVKMKEKGDIPEGYSVSREKKERFSLILESASTNQTSMYLCASSLIGSGPPYNEQFFGPGTRLTVL.

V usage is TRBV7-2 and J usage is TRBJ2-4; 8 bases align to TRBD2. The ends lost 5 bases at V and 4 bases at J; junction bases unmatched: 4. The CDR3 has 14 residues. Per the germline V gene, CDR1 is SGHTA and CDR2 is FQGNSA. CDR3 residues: CASSATSAKNIQYF. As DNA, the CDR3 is TGTGCCAGCAGCGCGACTAGCGCGAAAAACATTCAGTACTTC.

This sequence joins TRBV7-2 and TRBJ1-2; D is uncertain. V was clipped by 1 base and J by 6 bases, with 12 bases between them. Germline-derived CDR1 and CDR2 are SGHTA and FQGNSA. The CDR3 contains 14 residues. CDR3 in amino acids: CASSLDVVLDGYTF. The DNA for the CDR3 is TGTGCCAGCAGCTTAGATGTGGTACTGGATGGCTACACCTTC.

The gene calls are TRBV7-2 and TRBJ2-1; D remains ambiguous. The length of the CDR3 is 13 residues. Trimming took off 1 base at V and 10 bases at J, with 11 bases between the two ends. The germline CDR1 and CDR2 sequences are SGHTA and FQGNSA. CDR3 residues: CASSLGGGTEQFF. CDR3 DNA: TGTGCCAGCAGCTTAGGTGGCGGAACCGAGCAGTTCTTC.

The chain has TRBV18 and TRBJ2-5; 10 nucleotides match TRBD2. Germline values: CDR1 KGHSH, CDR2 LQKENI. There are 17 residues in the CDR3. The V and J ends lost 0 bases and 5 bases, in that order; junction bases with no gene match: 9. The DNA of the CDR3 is TGTGCCAGCTCACCACCCAGCGGGGGGGCCGGAGGGGAGACCCAGTACTTC. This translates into CASSPPSGGAGGETQYF.

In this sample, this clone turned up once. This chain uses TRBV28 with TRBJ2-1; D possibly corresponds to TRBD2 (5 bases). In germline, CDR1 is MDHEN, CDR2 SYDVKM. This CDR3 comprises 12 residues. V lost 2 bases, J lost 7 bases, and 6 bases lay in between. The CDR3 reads CASSLPGNEQFF. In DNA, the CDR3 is TGTGCCAGCAGTTTACCGGGGAATGAGCAGTTCTTC.

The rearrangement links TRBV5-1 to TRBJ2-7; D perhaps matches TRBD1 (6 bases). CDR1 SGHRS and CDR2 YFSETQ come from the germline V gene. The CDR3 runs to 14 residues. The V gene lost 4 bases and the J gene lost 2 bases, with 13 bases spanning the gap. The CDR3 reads CASSAQGNTYEQYF. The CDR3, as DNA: TGCGCCAGCAGCGCGCAGGGGAACACCTACGAGCAGTACTTC. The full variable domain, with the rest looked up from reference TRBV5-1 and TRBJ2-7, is KAGVTQTPRYLIKTRGQQVTLSCSPISGHRSVSWYQQTPGQGLQFLFEYFSETQRNKGNFPGRFSGRQFSNSRSEMNVSTLELGDSALYLCASSAQGNTYEQYFGPGTRLTVT.

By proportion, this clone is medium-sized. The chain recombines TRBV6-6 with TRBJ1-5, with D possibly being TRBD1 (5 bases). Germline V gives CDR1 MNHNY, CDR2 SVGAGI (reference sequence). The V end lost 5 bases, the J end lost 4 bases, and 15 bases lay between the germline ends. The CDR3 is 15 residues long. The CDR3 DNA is TGTGCCAGCAGTCAGACGACAGTCCAGAATCAGCCCCAGCATTTT. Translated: CASSQTTVQNQPQHF.

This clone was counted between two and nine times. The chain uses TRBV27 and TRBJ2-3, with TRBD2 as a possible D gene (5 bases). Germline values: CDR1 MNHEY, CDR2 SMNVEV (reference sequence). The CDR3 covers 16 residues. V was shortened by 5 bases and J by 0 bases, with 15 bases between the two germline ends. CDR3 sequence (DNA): TGTGCCAGCAGTCGTAGCGTCGTTTGGAGCACAGATACGCAGTATTTT. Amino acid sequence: CASSRSVVWSTDTQYF.

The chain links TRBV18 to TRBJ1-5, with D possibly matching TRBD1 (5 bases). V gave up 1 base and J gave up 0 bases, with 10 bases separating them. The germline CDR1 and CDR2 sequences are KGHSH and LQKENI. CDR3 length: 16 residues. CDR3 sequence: CASSPQSGGSNQPQHF. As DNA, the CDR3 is TGTGCCAGCTCACCACAGTCGGGGGGTAGCAATCAGCCCCAGCATTTT.

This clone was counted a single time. CDR3 amino acids: CASSLTGIVLEAFF. In DNA, the CDR3 is TGTGCCAGCAGTTTAACAGGCATAGTACTTGAAGCTTTCTTT. The chain combines TRBV28 with TRBJ1-1, with D tentatively TRBD1 (5 bases). The length of the CDR3 is 14 residues. V lost 2 bases, J lost 7 bases, and 14 bases lay in between. The germline gives CDR1 MDHEN, CDR2 SYDVKM.

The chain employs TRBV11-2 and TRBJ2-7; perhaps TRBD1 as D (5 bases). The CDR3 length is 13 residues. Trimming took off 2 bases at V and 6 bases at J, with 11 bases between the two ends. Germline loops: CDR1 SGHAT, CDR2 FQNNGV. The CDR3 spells CASSLRRQLEQYF. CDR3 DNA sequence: TGTGCCAGCAGCTTACGAAGACAGCTCGAGCAGTACTTC. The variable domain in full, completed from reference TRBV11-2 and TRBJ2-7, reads EAGVAQSPRYKIIEKRQSVAFWCNPISGHATLYWYQQILGQGPKLLIQFQNNGVVDDSQLPKDRFSAERLKGVDSTLKIQPAKLEDSAVYLCASSLRRQLEQYFGPGTRLTVT.

The CDR3 region is CASSYSSGRGSNEQFF. The CDR3 bases are TGTGCCAGCAGTTACTCGAGCGGGAGAGGATCCAATGAGCAGTTCTTC. This chain uses TRBV6-6 with TRBJ2-1; TRBD2 matches 8 bases. Looked up from germline, CDR1 is MNHNY and CDR2 is SVGAGI (reference sequence). This CDR3 has 16 residues. Trimming removed 0 bases from V and 6 bases from J; junction bases left unmatched: 7.

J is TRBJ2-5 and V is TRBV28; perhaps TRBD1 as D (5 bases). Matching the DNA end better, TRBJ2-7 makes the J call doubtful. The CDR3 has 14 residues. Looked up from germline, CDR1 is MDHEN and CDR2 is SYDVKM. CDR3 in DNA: TGTGCCAGCAATAACCCGGACAAATACTACGAGCAGTACTTC. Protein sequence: CASNNPDKYYEQYF.

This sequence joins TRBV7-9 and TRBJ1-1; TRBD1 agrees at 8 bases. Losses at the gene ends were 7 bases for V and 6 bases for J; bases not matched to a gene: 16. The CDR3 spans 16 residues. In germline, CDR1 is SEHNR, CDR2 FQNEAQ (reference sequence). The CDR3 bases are TGTGCCAGCAATTTCGGTCAGGGGGCGTTGGTTGCTGAAGCTTTCTTT. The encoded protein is CASNFGQGALVAEAFF.

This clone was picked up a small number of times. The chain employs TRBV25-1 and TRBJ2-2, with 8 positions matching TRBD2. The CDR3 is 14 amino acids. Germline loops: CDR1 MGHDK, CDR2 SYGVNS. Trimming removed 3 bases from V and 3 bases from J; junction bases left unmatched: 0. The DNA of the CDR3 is TGTGCCAGCAGTGACGGGAGGGACACCGGGGAGCTGTTTTTT. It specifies CASSDGRDTGELFF.

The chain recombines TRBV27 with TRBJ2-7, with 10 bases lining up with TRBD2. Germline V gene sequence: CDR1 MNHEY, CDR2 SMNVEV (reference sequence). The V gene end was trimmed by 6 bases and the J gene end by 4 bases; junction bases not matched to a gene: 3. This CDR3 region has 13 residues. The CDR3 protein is CASRPSGSYEQYF. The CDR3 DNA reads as TGTGCCAGCAGACCTAGCGGGAGTTACGAGCAGTACTTC.

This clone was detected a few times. CDR3 nucleotides: TGTGCCAGCAGCGTTGCGAACCGCATGGATACGCAGTATTTT. It codes for CASSVANRMDTQYF. V and J are TRBV9 and TRBJ2-3, with unresolved D. Trimming removed 2 bases at V and 6 bases at J, with 13 bases between. Germline assignment: CDR1 SGDLS and CDR2 YYNGEE. The CDR3 runs 14 residues.

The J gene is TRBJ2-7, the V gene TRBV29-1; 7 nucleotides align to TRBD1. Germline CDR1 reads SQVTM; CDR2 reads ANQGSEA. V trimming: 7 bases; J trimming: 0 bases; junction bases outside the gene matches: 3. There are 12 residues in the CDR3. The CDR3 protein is CSAGTDSYEQYF. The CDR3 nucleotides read TGCAGCGCCGGGACAGACTCCTACGAGCAGTACTTC.

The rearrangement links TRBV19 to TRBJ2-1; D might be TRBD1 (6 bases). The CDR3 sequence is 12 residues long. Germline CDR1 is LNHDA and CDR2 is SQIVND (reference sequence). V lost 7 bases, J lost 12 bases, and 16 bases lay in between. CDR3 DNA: TGTGCCAGTAAGACAGGAGCGGTCGGGCAGTTCTTC. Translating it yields CASKTGAVGQFF.

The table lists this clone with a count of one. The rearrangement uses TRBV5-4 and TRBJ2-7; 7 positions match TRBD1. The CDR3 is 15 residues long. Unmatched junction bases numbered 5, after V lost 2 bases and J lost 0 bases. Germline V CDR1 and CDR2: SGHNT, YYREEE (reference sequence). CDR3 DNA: TGTGCCAGCAGCTTAGGCAGGGACAGCTCCTACGAGCAGTACTTC. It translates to CASSLGRDSSYEQYF. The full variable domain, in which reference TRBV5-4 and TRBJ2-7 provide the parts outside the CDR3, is ETGVTQSPTHLIKTRGQQVTLRCSSQSGHNTVSWYQQALGQGPQFIFQYYREEENGRGNFPPRFSGLQFPNYSSELNVNALELDDSALYLCASSLGRDSSYEQYFGPGTRLTVT.

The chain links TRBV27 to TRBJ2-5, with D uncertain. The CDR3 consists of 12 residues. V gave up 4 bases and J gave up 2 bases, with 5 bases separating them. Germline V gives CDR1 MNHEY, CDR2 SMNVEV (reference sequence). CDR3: CASSSPQETQYF. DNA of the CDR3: TGTGCCAGCAGTTCCCCACAAGAGACCCAGTACTTC.

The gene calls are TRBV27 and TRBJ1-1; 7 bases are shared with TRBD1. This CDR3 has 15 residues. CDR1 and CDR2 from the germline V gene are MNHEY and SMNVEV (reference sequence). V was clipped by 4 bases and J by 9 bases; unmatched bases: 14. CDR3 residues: CASSSSTGRRGQAFF. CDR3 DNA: TGTGCCAGCAGTTCCTCGACAGGGAGAAGAGGGCAAGCTTTCTTT.

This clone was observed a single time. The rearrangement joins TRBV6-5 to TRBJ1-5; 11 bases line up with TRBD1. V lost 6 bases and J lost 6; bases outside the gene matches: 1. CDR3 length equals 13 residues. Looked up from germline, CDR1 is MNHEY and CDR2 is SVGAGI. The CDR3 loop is CASRGQGGQPQHF. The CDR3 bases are TGTGCCAGCAGGGGACAGGGGGGTCAGCCCCAGCATTTT.

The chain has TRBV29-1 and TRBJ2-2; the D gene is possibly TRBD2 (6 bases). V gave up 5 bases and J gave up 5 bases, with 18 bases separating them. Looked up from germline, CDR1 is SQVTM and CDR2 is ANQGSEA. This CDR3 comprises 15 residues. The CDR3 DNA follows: TGCAGCGTTAAAGGGGAGCTTGGGGGGACCGGGGAGCTGTTTTTT. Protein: CSVKGELGGTGELFF.

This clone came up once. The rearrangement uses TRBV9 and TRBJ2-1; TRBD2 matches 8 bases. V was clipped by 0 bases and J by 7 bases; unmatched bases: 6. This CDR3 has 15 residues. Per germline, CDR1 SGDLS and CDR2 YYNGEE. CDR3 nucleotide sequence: TGTGCCAGCAGCGTAGCGGGAGGGTTCCGAAATGAGCAGTTCTTC. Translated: CASSVAGGFRNEQFF.

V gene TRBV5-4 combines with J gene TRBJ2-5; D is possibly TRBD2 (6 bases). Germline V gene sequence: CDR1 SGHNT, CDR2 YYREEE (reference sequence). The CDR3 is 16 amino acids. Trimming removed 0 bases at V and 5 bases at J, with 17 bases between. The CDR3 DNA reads TGTGCCAGCAGCTTGGGGCGGGGAGTCGTGGGGGAGACCCAGTACTTC. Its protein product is CASSLGRGVVGETQYF.

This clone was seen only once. In nucleotides, the CDR3 is TGTGCCTGGAGTGTCGGTCTGACCTACGAGCAGTACTTC. Encoded protein: CAWSVGLTYEQYF. The gene calls are TRBV30 and TRBJ2-7; D remains unclear. The germline CDR1 and CDR2 sequences are GTSNPN and SVGIG (reference sequence). This CDR3 has 13 residues. The V end lost 0 bases, the J end lost 2 bases, and 8 bases lay between the germline ends.